These 29 T cell receptor beta chains originate from one sample sequenced in a study of T cells after posttransplantation cyclophosphamide. Cells defined as naive were viable CD3+CD4+ or CD3+CD8+ and CCR7+CD45RA+CD45RO-CD95-CD27+CD28+. TCRdb's copy holds only in-frame clones and misses some; the assay was immunoSEQ multiplex PCR. The sample carries about 9,700 clones, 98% recorded once. Sequencing was carried out using naive CD4+ T cells sorted from PBMCs. Receptor source: a woman aged 55-70 years in good health, CMV-negative, and a related stem cell transplant donor.

In this sample, this clone turned up once. The chain recombines TRBV6-1 with TRBJ2-3; 7 bases line up with TRBD2. Trimming cost V 3 bases and J 6 bases; bases outside gene matches: 3. The CDR3 totals 13 residues. Germline V gene data show CDR1 as MNHNS and CDR2 as SASEGT. DNA of the CDR3: TGTGCCAGCAGTGACCCCGGGGGGGATACGCAGTATTTT. Amino acid sequence: CASSDPGGDTQYF.

J is TRBJ1-2 and V is TRBV27, with D possibly TRBD1 on 6 matching bases. This CDR3 spans 13 amino acids. Germline lookup yields CDR1 MNHEY and CDR2 SMNVEV (reference sequence). V was trimmed by 7 bases and J by 7 bases, leaving 16 bases between them. CDR3 DNA sequence: TGTGCCAGCAAACCATTTGGCAGGGGTGGCTACACCTTC. Translation: CASKPFGRGGYTF.

The rearrangement links TRBV5-1 to TRBJ2-1; tentatively, D is TRBD1 (7 bases). Germline loops: CDR1 SGHRS, CDR2 YFSETQ. V was clipped by 4 bases and J by 0 bases, with 17 bases between them. This CDR3 has 17 residues. The DNA for the CDR3 is TGCGCCAGCAGCCCACTTGCGGGACAGTCCTCCTACAATGAGCAGTTCTTC. Protein: CASSPLAGQSSYNEQFF.

About this clone: This CDR3 is also generated by other DNA sequences in the sample. V usage is TRBV5-8 and J usage is TRBJ2-1; D is possibly TRBD1 (6 bases). The germline V and J ends were trimmed by 4 bases and 2 bases, with 16 bases remaining between them. There are 16 residues in the CDR3. Germline assignment: CDR1 SGHTS and CDR2 YDEGEE. The CDR3 loop is CASSLGAGVPYNEQFF. As DNA, the CDR3 is TGTGCCAGCAGCCTGGGCGCAGGGGTACCCTACAATGAGCAGTTCTTC.

The V gene is TRBV18, the J gene TRBJ2-4, with D tentatively TRBD1 (6 bases). Germline CDR1 and CDR2: KGHSH and LQKENI. The CDR3 is 16 amino acids. The V end lost 0 bases, the J end lost 0 bases, and 9 bases lay between the germline ends. CDR3 DNA sequence: TGTGCCAGCTCACCACCGACAGGTCTAGCCAAAAACATTCAGTACTTC. Protein: CASSPPTGLAKNIQYF.

V is TRBV5-5 and J is TRBJ2-2; tentatively, D is TRBD2 (6 bases). V lost 4 bases and J lost 4, with 11 bases in between. The CDR3 spans 14 residues. Germline loops: CDR1 SGHKS, CDR2 YYEKEE (reference sequence). The CDR3 bases are TGTGCCAGCAGCAGGGGACTGACCACCGGGGAGCTGTTTTTT. Amino acid sequence: CASSRGLTTGELFF.

This rearrangement joins TRBV19 to TRBJ2-3; 7 positions agree with TRBD1. The V segment lost 5 bases and the J segment 3 bases; nucleotides outside the gene matches: 11. The CDR3 has 16 residues. Germline-derived CDR1 and CDR2 are LNHDA and SQIVND (reference sequence). In DNA form, the CDR3 reads TGTGCCAGTAGTGCATTCAGGGGGAGTGGAACAGATACGCAGTATTTT. This encodes CASSAFRGSGTDTQYF.

This sequence joins TRBV29-1 and TRBJ2-7; 11 positions match TRBD1. The germline CDR1 and CDR2 sequences are SQVTM and ANQGSEA. Trimming at V came to 6 bases and at J to 6 bases, leaving 7 bases not matched to a gene. This CDR3 has 13 residues. The CDR3 sequence is CSVAGTGGSEQYF. In nucleotides, the CDR3 is TGCAGCGTGGCGGGGACAGGGGGAAGCGAGCAGTACTTC.

This chain uses TRBV6-6 with TRBJ1-1; 8 bases are shared with TRBD1. This CDR3 contains 15 residues. V lost 2 bases, J lost 4 bases, and 6 bases stayed unmatched. Looked up from germline, CDR1 is MNHNY and CDR2 is SVGAGI (reference sequence). CDR3 loop: CASSYPGQGSTEAFF. CDR3 nucleotides: TGTGCCAGCAGTTACCCCGGACAGGGCTCCACTGAAGCTTTCTTT.

The rearrangement links TRBV7-9 to TRBJ2-2, with 7 positions matching TRBD1. CDR1 is SEHNR and CDR2 is FQNEAQ in the germline V gene (reference sequence). This CDR3 has 15 residues. The J segment lost 1 base and the V segment lost 1 base, leaving 0 bases of the junction unmatched. CDR3 amino acids: CASSLGQGNTGELFF. CDR3 in DNA: TGTGCCAGCAGCTTAGGACAGGGGAACACCGGGGAGCTGTTTTTT.

About this clone: One junction end does not reproduce the germline sequence, and a read error may be involved. The genes are TRBV19 and TRBJ2-2, with 7 bases identical to TRBD2. Looked up from germline, CDR1 is LNHDA and CDR2 is SQIVND (reference sequence). The CDR3 is made up of 18 amino acids. The CDR3 region is CVSSIEGLRTANTGELFF. DNA for the CDR3: TGTGTCAGTAGTATCGAGGGACTACGAACCGCGAACACCGGGGAGCTGTTTTTT.

This clone was found once. The chain recombines TRBV19 with TRBJ1-1; D unclear. Germline V CDR1 and CDR2: LNHDA, SQIVND (reference sequence). The CDR3 covers 14 residues. Between the trimmed V and J ends, which lost 3 bases and 0 bases, there was a span of 8 bases. CDR3 bases: TGTGCCAGTAGTATTTCTACAGTGAACACTGAAGCTTTCTTT. It is translated as CASSISTVNTEAFF.

The gene calls are TRBV28 and TRBJ1-1; 7 bases fit TRBD1. J gave up 4 bases and V 1 base, and 0 bases lay outside the gene matches. This CDR3 contains 13 residues. Per germline, CDR1 MDHEN and CDR2 SYDVKM. CDR3 in amino acids: CASSLSGGTEAFF. DNA for the CDR3: TGTGCCAGCAGTTTATCAGGGGGCACTGAAGCTTTCTTT.

The CDR3 spells CASTGGRYEQYF. The CDR3 bases are TGTGCCAGCACTGGCGGGAGGTACGAGCAGTACTTC. The chain recombines TRBV2 with TRBJ2-5; 8 nucleotides line up with TRBD2. The tail of the sequence fits TRBJ2-7 better, so the J call may be wrong. The CDR3 extends over 12 amino acids. CDR1 is SNHLY and CDR2 is FYNNEI in the germline V gene.

The chain couples TRBV4-3 to TRBJ1-4; weak D call: TRBD1 (6 bases). Germline CDR1 reads LGHNA; CDR2 reads YSLEER. V gave up 3 bases and J gave up 8 bases, with 16 bases separating them. The CDR3 runs 15 residues. The DNA of the CDR3 is TGCGCCAGCAGCCACGGGACACCACAGAGGGAAAAACTGTTTTTT. It is translated as CASSHGTPQREKLFF.

The rearrangement links TRBV27 to TRBJ2-1, with TRBD1 identical over 8 bases. This CDR3 is 14 amino acids long. Germline CDR1 is MNHEY and CDR2 is SMNVEV (reference sequence). V shed 6 bases and J 7 bases; nucleotides not matched to a gene: 8. In nucleotides, the CDR3 is TGTGCCAGCAGGCCGGGACAGGCGGGTAATGAGCAGTTCTTC. Amino acids: CASRPGQAGNEQFF.

This CDR3 reads CAGGLAGGEQYF. The CDR3 nucleotides read TGTGCCGGAGGACTAGCGGGAGGCGAGCAGTACTTC. This sequence joins TRBV30 and TRBJ2-7; 14 nucleotides line up with TRBD2. The CDR3 extends over 12 amino acids. The germline V gene has CDR1 GTSNPN and CDR2 SVGIG (reference sequence). J was trimmed by 6 bases and V by 8 bases; bases with no gene match: 3.

The chain is built from TRBV5-6 and TRBJ2-1, with 7 bases matching TRBD1. The CDR3 is 11 amino acids. Germline loops: CDR1 SGHDT, CDR2 YYEEEE. V gave up 9 bases and J gave up 9 bases; unmatched junction bases: 6. The CDR3 bases are TGTGCCACCTCGACAGGGCCTGAGCAGTTCTTC. It specifies CATSTGPEQFF. The whole variable domain, filled in from reference TRBV5-6 and TRBJ2-1, reads DAGVTQSPTHLIKTRGQQVTLRCSPKSGHDTVSWYQQALGQGPQFIFQYYEEEERQRGNFPDRFSGHQFPNYSSELNVNALLLGDSALYLCATSTGPEQFFGPGTRLTVL.

This chain links TRBV28 with TRBJ2-1; D may be TRBD2 (6 bases). This CDR3 region has 18 residues. Germline V gene lookup returns CDR1 MDHEN and CDR2 SYDVKM. V was cut by 4 bases and J by 0 bases, with 19 bases left in between. CDR3 residues: CASSSHPAGRASYNEQFF. In DNA form, the CDR3 reads TGTGCCAGCAGTTCACACCCCGCGGGGAGAGCCTCCTACAATGAGCAGTTCTTC. Drawing the rest from reference TRBV28 and TRBJ2-1, the complete variable domain is DVKVTQSSRYLVKRTGEKVFLECVQDMDHENMFWYRQDPGLGLRLIYFSYDVKMKEKGDIPEGYSVSREKKERFSLILESASTNQTSMYLCASSSHPAGRASYNEQFFGPGTRLTVL.

Regarding this clone: Germline is not matched at one junction end, which may reflect a read error. The same CDR3 is also encoded by other DNA sequences in this sample. This sequence joins TRBV28 and TRBJ1-6, with TRBD1 matching 8 bases. Germline CDR1 MDHEN, CDR2 SYDVKM. There are 15 residues in the CDR3. In nucleotides, the CDR3 is TGTGCCAGCAGTTCGACAGGGGCCTATAATTCCCCCCTCCACTTT. Its protein product is CASSSTGAYNSPLHF.

J is TRBJ2-7 and V is TRBV6-5, with TRBD1 matching 7 bases. The CDR3 contains 15 residues. CDR1 is MNHEY, CDR2 SVGAGI, per germline. The junction had 10 bases not matched to a gene; V was cut back by 5 bases and J by 3 bases. The CDR3 DNA follows: TGTGCCAGCAGTAGACAGGGCCTATCCTTCTACGAGCAGTACTTC. Protein: CASSRQGLSFYEQYF.

The chain links TRBV19 to TRBJ2-5; unclear D gene. The germline gives CDR1 LNHDA, CDR2 SQIVND (reference sequence). The CDR3 has 14 amino acids. The ends were cut back, 6 bases at V and 2 bases at J, with 13 bases in the middle. CDR3 amino acids: CASRGAAAQETQYF. The CDR3 nucleotides are TGTGCCAGTAGGGGTGCGGCAGCTCAAGAGACCCAGTACTTC.

V and J are TRBV19 and TRBJ2-4, with TRBD2 as a possible D gene (5 bases). With 7 bases removed from V and 6 bases from J, the gap between germline ends came to 19 bases. The germline CDR1 and CDR2 sequences are LNHDA and SQIVND (reference sequence). The CDR3 loop spans 15 amino acids. The CDR3 coding sequence is TGTGCCAGTACCTCCCGAGGGCAGGACCGAAACATTCAGTACTTC. It yields the protein CASTSRGQDRNIQYF.

DNA for the CDR3: TGTGCCAGCAGTCGGACAGGTACTAACACCGGGGAGCTGTTTTTT. It codes for CASSRTGTNTGELFF. The chain joins TRBV6-1 to TRBJ2-2, with 7 bases lining up with TRBD1. V dropped 5 bases and J dropped 2; count of bases not matched to a gene: 5. Germline CDR1 MNHNS, CDR2 SASEGT. There are 15 residues in the CDR3.

This clone was seen just once. This sequence joins TRBV9 and TRBJ2-7; D is perhaps TRBD2 (5 bases). CDR1 is SGDLS and CDR2 is YYNGEE in the germline V gene. The CDR3 extends over 13 amino acids. V lost 0 bases and J 7 bases, leaving 11 bases between the germline ends. The CDR3 DNA reads as TGTGCCAGCAGCGTAGGGGCTACGGGAGAGCAGTACGTC. Translating gives CASSVGATGEQYV.

In its sample, this clone was seen once. The V gene is TRBV5-1, the J gene TRBJ1-1, with a possible D match to TRBD1 (5 bases). V lost 4 bases, J lost 1 base, and 8 bases lay in between. The length of the CDR3 is 13 residues. Germline lookup yields CDR1 SGHRS and CDR2 YFSETQ. In nucleotides, the CDR3 is TGCGCCAGCAGCACAGGCTCGAACACTGAAGCTTTCTTT. Translating it yields CASSTGSNTEAFF.

The rearrangement links TRBV28 to TRBJ1-5, with 8 bases matching TRBD1. The ends lost 5 bases at V and 0 bases at J; junction bases unmatched: 18. The CDR3 contains 20 residues. Per germline, CDR1 MDHEN and CDR2 SYDVKM. In DNA, the CDR3 is TGTGCCAGCAGTCCTAACCAGGGACAGGCACCTTCTTATAGCAATCAGCCCCAGCATTTT. Its translation: CASSPNQGQAPSYSNQPQHF.

The rearrangement uses TRBV5-3 and TRBJ2-5; possibly TRBD2 for D (5 bases). TRBV5-3 is known as an ORF, though its function is uncertain. This CDR3 has 14 residues. V lost 4 bases, J lost 7 bases, and 17 bases lay in between. The CDR3 loop is CARSRNRAVGTQYF. As DNA, the CDR3 is TGTGCCAGAAGCCGTAATAGAGCGGTCGGGACCCAGTACTTC.

The chain recombines TRBV7-9 with TRBJ2-1, with 8 bases lining up with TRBD1. J was trimmed by 7 bases and V by 7 bases; bases with no gene match: 6. The CDR3 contains 13 residues. Germline values: CDR1 SEHNR, CDR2 FQNEAQ (reference sequence). The CDR3 region has the DNA TGTGCCAGCAAACGGACAGGGATGAATGAGCAGTTCTTC. This sequence encodes CASKRTGMNEQFF.